This TCR beta chain comes out of a study of PD-1 blockade in classical Hodgkin lymphoma. Notes on the study in general: Underlying causes for the observed repertoire differences were not defined, possibly disease activity or prior therapy. By cycle point C4D1, TCR diversity had risen significantly in CD4+ cells (but not CD8+ cells). It was reported that newly diagnosed patients had less baseline TCR diversity than healthy donors.

Repertoires were generated with immunoSEQ multiplex PCR, while TCRdb's copy carries only in-frame clones and drops some. The table shows 34,000 or so clones, with 90% to 95% occurring only once. Points on this clone: The antigen remains undetermined.

Time point of the sample: cycle 4 day 1 (C4D1), after more than five weeks of nivolumab. Brentuximab vedotin exposure varied, and every patient relapsed after autologous stem cell transplantation. By magnetic negative selection, CD4+ T cells were purified from thawed PBMCs. Germline values: CDR1 SNHLY, CDR2 FYNNEI. The V end lost 6 bases, the J end lost 0 bases, and 12 bases lay between the germline ends. The CDR3 consists of 14 residues. Sequenced here: CD4+ T cells from blood, sampled before the fourth cycle of nivolumab. The sequence was obtained from a human donor with classical Hodgkin lymphoma. This chain connects TRBV2 to TRBJ2-7; D ambiguous. CDR3 nucleotide sequence: TGTGCCAGCAGGATTGTCAGCCTCTCCTACGAGCAGTACTTC. It translates to CASRIVSLSYEQYF.